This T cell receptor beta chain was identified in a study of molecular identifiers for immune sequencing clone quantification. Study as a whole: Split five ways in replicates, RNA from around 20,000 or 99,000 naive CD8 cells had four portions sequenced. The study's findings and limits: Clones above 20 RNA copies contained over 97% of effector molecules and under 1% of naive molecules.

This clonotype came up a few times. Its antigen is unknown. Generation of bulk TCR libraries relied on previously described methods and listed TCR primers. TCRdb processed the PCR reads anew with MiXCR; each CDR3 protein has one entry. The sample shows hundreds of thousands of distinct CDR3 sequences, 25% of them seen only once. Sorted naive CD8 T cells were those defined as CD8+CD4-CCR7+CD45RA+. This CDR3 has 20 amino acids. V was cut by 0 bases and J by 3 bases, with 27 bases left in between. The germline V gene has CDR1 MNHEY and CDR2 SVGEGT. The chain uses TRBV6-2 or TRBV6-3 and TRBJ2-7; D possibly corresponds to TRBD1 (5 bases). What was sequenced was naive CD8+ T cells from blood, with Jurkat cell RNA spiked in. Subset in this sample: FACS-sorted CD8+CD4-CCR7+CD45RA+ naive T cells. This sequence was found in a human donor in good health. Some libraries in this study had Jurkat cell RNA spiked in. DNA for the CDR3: TGTGCCAGCAGTTACTCGATACACGCACCCCACAGGTATGGGGTCTACGAGCAGTACTTC. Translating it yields CASSYSIHAPHRYGVYEQYF.